This TCR beta chain was sequenced for a study of blood T cell repertoires in COVID-19. The overall study: In each case, the material was cDNA or gDNA derived from T cells, B-cell-depleted T cells, or PBMCs.

The CDR3 has 15 amino acids. With 3 bases clipped from V and 6 bases from J, the junction kept 6 bases outside the gene matches. Germline V gives CDR1 SEHNR, CDR2 FQNEAQ (reference sequence). As handled by the study authors: The authors estimated nucleated cell counts from reference gene primer amplification. The protocol was immunoSEQ multiplex PCR, while the TCRdb copy is restricted to in-frame clones and leaves out a portion. D and trimming were read from the DNA, whereas the V and J calls and clone size are those reported in that table. The sample comprises about 150,000 clones, 91% of which are singletons, and less than 0.6% rests with the top ten.

This sequence joins TRBV7-9 and TRBJ2-2, with 8 bases matching TRBD1. Source material: peripheral blood. The sequence was collected from a man aged 45-65 years with acute or convalescent COVID-19. The CDR3 DNA reads as TGTGCCAGCAGCTTCGGGACAGGCCTCCCCGGGGAGCTGTTTTTT. This codes for CASSFGTGLPGELFF.